These 6 T cell receptor beta chains share one sample of origin, sequenced in a study of blood T cell repertoires in COVID-19. Sequencing used immunoSEQ multiplex PCR; TCRdb keeps in-frame clones, though not all of them. Counted here are some 250,000 clones, approximately 86% occurring once; the ten biggest clones make up about 3%. Specimen: peripheral blood. The receptors derive from a young woman with acute or convalescent COVID-19.

This chain joins TRBV6-5 and TRBJ2-7; 7 positions agree with TRBD1. From germline, CDR1 is MNHEY and CDR2 SVGAGI. The CDR3 runs 13 residues. The V gene end was trimmed by 6 bases and the J gene end by 1 base; junction bases not matched to a gene: 3. The chain's CDR3 is CASSRGQSYEQYF. As DNA, the CDR3 is TGTGCCAGCAGCAGGGGACAGTCCTACGAGCAGTACTTC.

The chain carries TRBV6-2 or TRBV6-3 and TRBJ2-6; 10 positions agree with TRBD2. The CDR3 length is 20 residues. Trimming removed 6 bases from V and 0 bases from J; junction bases left unmatched: 14. Looked up from germline, CDR1 is MNHEY and CDR2 is SVGEGT. Written as DNA, the CDR3 is TGTGCCAGCAGCAAGGGGGGCGGACTAGCGGTAAACTCTGGGGCCAACGTCCTGACTTTC. It encodes CASSKGGGLAVNSGANVLTF.

The rearrangement joins TRBV7-2 to TRBJ1-6, with D maybe TRBD1 (6 bases). Germline CDR1 reads SGHTA; CDR2 reads FQGNSA. This CDR3 is built from 14 residues. Deletions cut 3 bases from V and 7 bases from J, with 10 bases between. The CDR3 loop reads CASSFGGRNSPLHF. For the CDR3, the DNA is TGTGCCAGCAGCTTTGGGGGCCGCAATTCACCCCTCCACTTT.

This rearrangement joins TRBV7-8 to TRBJ2-1; 13 bases are a match to TRBD2. V dropped 2 bases and J dropped 0; count of bases not matched to a gene: 10. This CDR3 comprises 20 residues. Germline V lookup: CDR1 SGHVS, CDR2 FQNEAQ. The CDR3 DNA is TGTGCCAGCAGCTTAAGGTTCCGGACTAGCGGGAGTAGCTCCTACAATGAGCAGTTCTTC. This sequence encodes CASSLRFRTSGSSSYNEQFF.

The rearrangement links TRBV28 to TRBJ1-1, with TRBD1 matching over 9 bases. Germline assignment: CDR1 MDHEN and CDR2 SYDVKM. The CDR3 loop spans 16 amino acids. J gave up 4 bases and V 4 bases, and 10 bases lay outside the gene matches. The CDR3 nucleotides read TGTGCCAGCAGTTCAAGACCCGGGACAGGGTCCACTGAAGCTTTCTTT. Its translation is CASSSRPGTGSTEAFF.

This clone was picked up many times. The J gene is TRBJ2-2, the V gene TRBV6-5; no reliable D call. Trimming took 2 bases from V and 4 from J, leaving 8 bases between them. This CDR3 spans 14 amino acids. Germline CDR1 MNHEY, CDR2 SVGAGI. The DNA of the CDR3 is TGTGCCAGCAGTTACGTGAGCCGCACCGGGGAGCTGTTTTTT. Its protein product is CASSYVSRTGELFF.